The 18 T cell receptor beta chains below all came from one sample that was sequenced in a study of blood T cell repertoires in COVID-19. The assay was immunoSEQ multiplex PCR, and TCRdb's table has in-frame clones only and misses some. The table has 220,000 or so clones, roughly 86% seen once. Sample: peripheral blood. These receptors all come from a woman aged 45-65 years with COVID-19, enrolled during active disease.

In this sample, this clone turned up a few times. V and J are TRBV10-2 and TRBJ2-4, with D perhaps TRBD1 (6 bases). Germline V lookup: CDR1 WSHSY, CDR2 SAAADI. The V end was cut by 0 bases, the J end by 1 base, with 13 bases between. The CDR3 has 17 amino acids. The chain's CDR3 is CASSESVGRGAKNIQYF. The CDR3 nucleotides are TGCGCCAGCAGTGAGTCAGTGGGTAGGGGGGCCAAAAACATTCAGTACTTC.

V gene TRBV7-8 combines with J gene TRBJ2-3, with D perhaps TRBD2 (5 bases). V was shortened by 5 bases and J by 1 base, with 16 bases between the two germline ends. This CDR3 comprises 16 residues. In germline, CDR1 is SGHVS, CDR2 FQNEAQ. The CDR3: CASSPPKAGGTDTQYF. The CDR3, as DNA: TGTGCCAGCAGCCCCCCGAAGGCGGGTGGCACAGATACGCAGTATTTT.

This clone was observed a few times. This chain uses TRBV5-5 with TRBJ1-1; TRBD1 is a possible D gene (6 bases). Germline loops: CDR1 SGHKS, CDR2 YYEKEE (reference sequence). This CDR3 has 15 amino acids. V lost 0 bases, J lost 3 bases, and 12 bases lay in between. This CDR3 is CASSLGQTGYTEAFF. The CDR3 nucleotides are TGTGCCAGCAGCTTGGGCCAGACAGGATACACTGAAGCTTTCTTT.

The chain uses TRBV4-1 and TRBJ2-3, with 14 bases lining up with TRBD2. Germline V gene data show CDR1 as MGHRA and CDR2 as YSYEKL. The CDR3 is 15 residues long. The junction had 4 bases not matched to a gene; V was cut back by 4 bases and J by 7 bases. The CDR3 coding sequence is TGCGCCAGCAGCCCGACTAGCGGGGGGGAATATACGCAGTATTTT. This codes for CASSPTSGGEYTQYF.

This clone was picked up a small number of times. This chain joins TRBV6-6 and TRBJ1-3, with D tentatively TRBD1 (5 bases). The CDR3 has 16 residues. Germline CDR1 reads MNHNY; CDR2 reads SVGAGI (reference sequence). The ends were cut back, 2 bases at V and 0 bases at J, with 11 bases in the middle. The CDR3 loop is CASSYGGGNSGNTIYF. The CDR3 DNA follows: TGTGCCAGCAGTTACGGTGGGGGGAACTCTGGAAACACCATATATTTT.

This chain uses TRBV24-1 with TRBJ2-6, with 11 positions matching TRBD1. V was pared by 6 bases and J by 4 bases, with 7 bases of the junction left unmatched. Germline V gene data show CDR1 as KGHDR and CDR2 as SFDVKD. This CDR3 spans 17 amino acids. CDR3: CATSRTGGPSGANVLTF. The CDR3 DNA is TGTGCCACCAGTCGGACAGGGGGCCCTTCAGGGGCCAACGTCCTGACTTTC.

The chain recombines TRBV7-9 with TRBJ1-1; D not resolved. The CDR3 runs 17 residues. The V gene lost 3 bases and the J gene lost 1 base, with 18 bases spanning the gap. From germline, CDR1 is SEHNR and CDR2 FQNEAQ (reference sequence). CDR3 nucleotide sequence: TGTGCCAGCAGCTTGCTGGAAGGTAGGAGTAGGAACACTGAAGCTTTCTTT. Translating gives CASSLLEGRSRNTEAFF.

CDR3 bases: TGCGCCAGCAGCCAAGAGAGGGGGCTTGGGTTCCTCCGGACTGGCTACACCTTC. Amino acids: CASSQERGLGFLRTGYTF. The chain uses TRBV4-1 and TRBJ1-2, with 7 bases matching TRBD1. This CDR3 region has 18 residues. J was trimmed by 7 bases and V by 0 bases; bases with no gene match: 17. CDR1 and CDR2 from the germline V gene are MGHRA and YSYEKL.

V usage is TRBV6-5 and J usage is TRBJ2-2, with 7 bases aligning to TRBD2. The V segment lost 8 bases and the J segment 6 bases; nucleotides outside the gene matches: 6. CDR3 length: 13 residues. Germline V gene data show CDR1 as MNHEY and CDR2 as SVGAGI. The CDR3 nucleotides read TGTGCCAGCTTGGGGGGGACCTCCGGGGAGCTGTTTTTT. Translating gives CASLGGTSGELFF.

The CDR3 DNA follows: TGTGCCAGCACCGAGGGCTACAATGAGCAGTTCTTC. Amino acid sequence: CASTEGYNEQFF. This rearrangement joins TRBV6-6 to TRBJ2-1, with a possible D match to TRBD2 (5 bases). The germline V and J ends were trimmed by 7 bases and 3 bases, with 7 bases remaining between them. Germline V gives CDR1 MNHNY, CDR2 SVGAGI (reference sequence). The length of the CDR3 is 12 residues.

V and J are TRBV5-8 and TRBJ1-1, with a possible D match to TRBD1 (5 bases). Germline V gene sequence: CDR1 SGHTS, CDR2 YDEGEE. Trimming left V 0 bases short and J 8 bases short, with 11 bases between. The CDR3 extends over 13 amino acids. The CDR3: CASSLDAGAEAFF. CDR3 sequence (DNA): TGTGCCAGCAGCTTGGACGCTGGGGCCGAAGCTTTCTTT. Based on the CDR3 plus reference TRBV5-8 and TRBJ1-1, the full variable domain is EAGVTQSPTHLIKTRGQQATLRCSPISGHTSVYWYQQALGLGLQFLLWYDEGEERNRGNFPPRFSGRQFPNYSSELNVNALELEDSALYLCASSLDAGAEAFFGQGTRLTVV.

The gene calls are TRBV2 and TRBJ2-3; 9 bases match TRBD2. Per the germline V gene, CDR1 is SNHLY and CDR2 is FYNNEI. This CDR3 spans 13 amino acids. The J segment lost 3 bases and the V segment lost 7 bases, leaving 2 bases of the junction unmatched. CDR3 DNA: TGTGCCAGCAAGCGGGGGGTTACAGATACGCAGTATTTT. Its protein product is CASKRGVTDTQYF.

The chain couples TRBV4-2 to TRBJ1-1; possibly TRBD1 for D (6 bases). Germline lookup yields CDR1 LGHNA and CDR2 YNFKEQ. The CDR3 covers 12 residues. Trimming took 1 base from V and 12 from J, leaving 12 bases between them. DNA of the CDR3: TGTGCCAGCAGCCAAGGTCAGGGGTCAACTTTCTTT. This translates into CASSQGQGSTFF.

The V call is TRBV20-1, the J call TRBJ1-5; D is perhaps TRBD1 (5 bases). V was shortened by 7 bases and J by 6 bases, with 10 bases between the two germline ends. CDR1 and CDR2 from the germline V gene are DFQATT and SNEGSKA (reference sequence). There are 11 residues in the CDR3. CDR3 DNA sequence: TGCAGTGTAGGGGAGGGTCAGCCCCAGCATTTT. The encoded protein is CSVGEGQPQHF.

This chain uses TRBV5-1 with TRBJ2-1, with 8 positions matching TRBD1. This CDR3 contains 13 residues. Trimming took 3 bases from V and 11 from J; bases not matched to a gene: 7. Germline V gene lookup returns CDR1 SGHRS and CDR2 YFSETQ. The CDR3 sequence is CASSYTTGGQQFF. CDR3 bases: TGCGCCAGCAGCTACACCACAGGGGGTCAGCAGTTCTTC.

This rearrangement joins TRBV3-1 (or the pseudogene TRBV3-2) to TRBJ2-3, with 10 nucleotides matching TRBD2. CDR1 is LGHDT, CDR2 YNNKEL, per germline (reference sequence). The CDR3 runs 16 residues. V dropped 0 bases and J dropped 5; count of bases not matched to a gene: 5. This chain's CDR3 is CASSQEAGGPGDTQYF. CDR3 nucleotides: TGTGCCAGCAGCCAAGAAGCGGGGGGGCCGGGAGATACGCAGTATTTT.

The chain employs TRBV15 and TRBJ2-1, with D perhaps TRBD1 (6 bases). The CDR3 length is 15 residues. V lost 0 bases and J lost 7, with 13 bases in between. CDR1 is LNHNV, CDR2 YYDKDF, per germline (reference sequence). CDR3 loop: CATSRDQGLGNEQFF. The CDR3 coding sequence is TGTGCCACCAGCAGAGACCAGGGGCTGGGAAATGAGCAGTTCTTC.

The chain couples TRBV7-7 to TRBJ2-2; possible D gene TRBD2, 5 bases. This CDR3 region has 13 residues. Trimming left V 2 bases short and J 7 bases short, with 8 bases between. Germline V gene lookup returns CDR1 SSHAT and CDR2 FNYEAQ (reference sequence). The CDR3 DNA follows: TGTGCCAGCAGCTTACGACTAAGCGGGGAGCTGTTTTTT. Protein: CASSLRLSGELFF.